The present entry profiles one T cell receptor (beta chain) with its context. Germline V gene sequence: CDR1 MNHNY, CDR2 SVGAGI (reference sequence). Trimming cost V 6 bases and J 0 bases, with 9 bases left between them. The CDR3 runs 15 residues. The data originate from a study of blood T cell repertoires in COVID-19. About the research overall: Specimens from acute and convalescent COVID-19 originated in the United States, Italy and Spain. Sources were T cells, B-cell-depleted T cells, or PBMCs; the material itself was cDNA or gDNA.

Original methodology: Nucleated cell counts were estimated from reference gene primer amplification. Data came from immunoSEQ multiplex PCR; TCRdb stores just in-frame clones and leaves some out. V, J and clone size reflect that table, while D and trimming were determined from the DNA. The table lists some 130,000 clones, around 89% of them singletons. The chain employs TRBV6-6 and TRBJ1-6; tentative D call: TRBD1 (5 bases). The clonotype was recovered from a man aged 55 to 69 with active or convalescent COVID-19. Sequenced material: peripheral blood. CDR3 sequence (DNA): TGTGCCAGCAGGGAAGACAGCTCCTATAATTCACCCCTCCACTTT. Its translation: CASREDSSYNSPLHF.